These 5 T cell receptor beta chains originate from one sample sequenced in a study of blood T cell repertoires in COVID-19. Repertoires were generated with immunoSEQ multiplex PCR, while TCRdb's copy carries only in-frame clones and drops some. This sample has about 140,000 clones, with over 80% found just once. Material for sequencing was peripheral blood. The receptors stem from a human donor in a cohort sampled during active COVID-19.

The J gene is TRBJ1-2, the V gene TRBV19; D is possibly TRBD1 (6 bases). The CDR3 is 12 amino acids. CDR1 and CDR2 (germline): LNHDA, SQIVND (reference sequence). Trimming left V 6 bases short and J 8 bases short, with 13 bases between. The CDR3 sequence: CASSRAQGGYTF. CDR3 sequence (DNA): TGTGCCAGTAGCCGGGCGCAGGGGGGCTACACCTTC.

The rearrangement uses TRBV7-2 and TRBJ2-1; perhaps TRBD2 as D (5 bases). CDR1 SGHTA and CDR2 FQGNSA come from the germline V gene. Trimming shortened V by 4 bases and J by 1 base, and 11 bases separated the two germline ends. This CDR3 has 15 residues. The CDR3 bases are TGTGCCAGCAGCTACCGGAGAGGGTCCTACAATGAGCAGTTCTTC. It translates to CASSYRRGSYNEQFF.

The V call is TRBV20-1, the J call TRBJ2-3, with D maybe TRBD1 (5 bases). Germline-derived CDR1 and CDR2 are DFQATT and SNEGSKA (reference sequence). V lost 3 bases to trimming and J lost 2 bases, with 15 bases between them. The length of the CDR3 is 15 residues. The CDR3 bases are TGCAGTGCTAGTTCTGCCAGGGCCAACACAGATACGCAGTATTTT. This codes for CSASSARANTDTQYF.

The gene calls are TRBV7-9 and TRBJ1-2; 7 positions agree with TRBD1. This CDR3 spans 17 amino acids. Per the germline V gene, CDR1 is SEHNR and CDR2 is FQNEAQ (reference sequence). The J segment lost 3 bases and the V segment lost 7 bases, leaving 17 bases of the junction unmatched. CDR3 loop: CASNGAVGEQGYYGYTF. CDR3 sequence (DNA): TGTGCCAGCAATGGGGCCGTAGGAGAACAGGGGTACTATGGCTACACCTTC.

The chain joins TRBV19 to TRBJ1-5; tentative D call: TRBD1 (5 bases). This CDR3 is 13 amino acids long. Germline V gene data show CDR1 as LNHDA and CDR2 as SQIVND (reference sequence). Trimming shortened V by 5 bases and J by 5 bases, and 10 bases separated the two germline ends. CDR3 sequence (DNA): TGTGCCAGTAGTGGGACTGCGGATCAGCCCCAGCATTTT. Residues: CASSGTADQPQHF.